This T cell receptor (beta chain) was captured in a study of cytomegalovirus exposure and HLA in healthy donors. Study overall: Of 300 to 500 genotyped donors, 65% to 85% clustered with self-reported Caucasian donors.

This clone occurred a few times. Its target is not known. 60 Vbeta and 13 Jbeta primers were used in PCR. The protocol was immunoSEQ multiplex PCR, while the TCRdb copy is restricted to in-frame clones and leaves out a portion. The sample lists around 150,000 clones; around 74% were seen once. Study results and limitations: Later analysis identified a missense DCLRE1C variant that was linked to TCR beta V- and J-gene trimming.

The sample taken for sequencing was PBMCs. The sequence came from a man in his fifties or sixties in good health and CMV-seropositive.

This CDR3 is CASSQESAGIYGYTF. As DNA, the CDR3 is TGCGCCAGCAGCCAAGAGTCGGCAGGCATCTATGGCTACACCTTC. This rearrangement joins TRBV4-1 to TRBJ1-2; D is undetermined. The CDR3 length is 15 residues. Trimming stripped 0 bases from V and 4 bases from J, with 12 bases between. The germline CDR1 and CDR2 sequences are MGHRA and YSYEKL.